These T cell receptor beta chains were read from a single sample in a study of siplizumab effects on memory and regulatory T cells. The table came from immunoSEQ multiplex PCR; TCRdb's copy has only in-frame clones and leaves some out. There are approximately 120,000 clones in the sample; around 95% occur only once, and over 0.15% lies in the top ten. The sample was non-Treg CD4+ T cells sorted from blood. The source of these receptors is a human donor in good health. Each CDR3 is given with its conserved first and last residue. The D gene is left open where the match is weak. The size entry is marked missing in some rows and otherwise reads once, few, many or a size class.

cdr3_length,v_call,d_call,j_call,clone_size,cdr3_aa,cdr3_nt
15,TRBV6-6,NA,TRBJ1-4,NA,CASSPRGGANEKLFF,TGTGCCAGCAGTCCTCGGGGCGGGGCTAATGAAAAACTGTTTTTT
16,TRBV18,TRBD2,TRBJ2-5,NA,CASSRYSGENLETQYF,TGTGCCAGCTCACGTTATAGCGGGGAAAATTTAGAGACCCAGTACTTC
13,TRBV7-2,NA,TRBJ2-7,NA,CASSLDGDGEQYF,TGTGCCAGCAGCTTAGATGGGGACGGGGAGCAGTACTTC
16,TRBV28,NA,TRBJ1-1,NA,CASSFGAGVAVTEAFF,TGTGCCAGCAGTTTTGGGGCAGGGGTAGCGGTCACTGAAGCTTTCTTT
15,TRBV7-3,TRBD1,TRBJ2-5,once,CASSLMAGGKETQYF,TGTGCCAGCAGCTTAATGGCAGGGGGCAAAGAGACCCAGTACTTC
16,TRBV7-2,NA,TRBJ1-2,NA,CASSDRTALANYGYTF,TGTGCCAGCAGCGACCGGACAGCCCTCGCTAACTATGGCTACACCTTC
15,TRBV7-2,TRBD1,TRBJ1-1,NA,CASSFRPTGESEAFF,TGTGCCAGCAGCTTTCGCCCGACAGGGGAATCTGAAGCTTTCTTT
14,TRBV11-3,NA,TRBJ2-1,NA,CASSLDPGSNEQFF,TGTGCCAGCAGCTTAGATCCCGGTAGCAATGAGCAGTTCTTC
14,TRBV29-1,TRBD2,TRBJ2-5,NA,CSVGSGGIQETQYF,TGCAGCGTTGGAAGCGGGGGGATCCAAGAGACCCAGTACTTC
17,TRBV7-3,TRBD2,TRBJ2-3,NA,CASSLFGGAVSTDTQYF,TGTGCCAGCAGCTTATTCGGGGGGGCCGTTAGCACAGATACGCAGTATTTT
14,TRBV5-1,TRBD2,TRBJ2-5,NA,CASGLAGTQETQYF,TGCGCCAGCGGGCTAGCGGGAACCCAAGAGACCCAGTACTTC
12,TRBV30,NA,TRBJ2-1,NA,CAWNRDPGEQFF,TGTGCCTGGAATCGGGACCCAGGGGAGCAGTTCTTC
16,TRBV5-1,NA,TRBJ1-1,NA,CASSLALGASPTEAFF,TGCGCCAGCAGCTTGGCCCTGGGGGCTTCTCCAACTGAAGCTTTCTTT
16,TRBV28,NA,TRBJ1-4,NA,CASSFTSRLGDEKLFF,TGTGCCAGCAGTTTCACTTCCCGACTGGGGGATGAAAAACTGTTTTTT
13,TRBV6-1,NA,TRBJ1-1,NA,CANTRLENTEAFF,TGTGCCAACACCAGGTTGGAGAACACTGAAGCTTTCTTT